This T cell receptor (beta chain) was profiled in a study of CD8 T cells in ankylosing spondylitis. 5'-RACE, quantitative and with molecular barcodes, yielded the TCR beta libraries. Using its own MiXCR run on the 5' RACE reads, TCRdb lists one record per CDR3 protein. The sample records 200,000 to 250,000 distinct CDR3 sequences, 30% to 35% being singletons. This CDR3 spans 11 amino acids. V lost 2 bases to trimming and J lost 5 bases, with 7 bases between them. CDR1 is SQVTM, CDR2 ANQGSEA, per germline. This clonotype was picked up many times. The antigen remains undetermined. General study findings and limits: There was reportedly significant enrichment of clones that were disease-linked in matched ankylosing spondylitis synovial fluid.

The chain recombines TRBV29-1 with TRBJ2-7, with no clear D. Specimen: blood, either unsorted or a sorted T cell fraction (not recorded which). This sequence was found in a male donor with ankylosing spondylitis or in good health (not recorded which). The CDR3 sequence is CSVESFNEQYF. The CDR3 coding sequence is TGCAGCGTTGAATCTTTTAACGAGCAGTACTTC.